These 23 T cell receptor beta chains were all obtained from the same sample, sequenced in a study of PD-1 blockade in classical Hodgkin lymphoma. The repertoire was sequenced with immunoSEQ multiplex PCR; TCRdb's copy has only in-frame clones and lacks some. The sample contains 21,000 or so clones, around 87% of which appear only once. Sample time point: cycle 4 day 1 (C4D1), after more than 5 weeks of nivolumab. Every patient was affected by relapse after autologous stem cell transplantation, while exposure to brentuximab vedotin was not uniform. The specimen was peripheral blood mononuclear cells (PBMCs), collected before the fourth cycle of nivolumab. Receptors were obtained from a human donor with classical Hodgkin lymphoma.

V gene TRBV6-5 combines with J gene TRBJ2-7; D is possibly TRBD1 or TRBD2 (5 bases each). The CDR3 is made up of 14 amino acids. Trimming pared 6 bases from V and 7 bases from J, leaving 19 bases between. Germline values: CDR1 MNHEY, CDR2 SVGAGI. This CDR3 is CASRGVKGFGEQYF. Written as DNA, the CDR3 is TGTGCCAGCAGGGGGGTAAAGGGGTTCGGGGAGCAGTACTTC.

CDR3 loop: CASSLARVAGVYEQYF. DNA for the CDR3: TGCGCCAGCAGCTTGGCCAGAGTAGCGGGGGTGTACGAGCAGTACTTC. The chain joins TRBV5-1 to TRBJ2-7, with 9 nucleotides matching TRBD2. The V gene's germline CDR1 is SGHRS and CDR2 YFSETQ. Losses at the gene ends were 0 bases for V and 4 bases for J; bases not matched to a gene: 8. CDR3 length: 16 amino acids.

The chain uses TRBV18 and TRBJ2-5, with 10 bases that match TRBD2. Trimming removed 3 bases from V and 1 base from J; junction bases left unmatched: 5. Per germline, CDR1 KGHSH and CDR2 LQKENI. The CDR3 length is 16 residues. The CDR3 nucleotides are TGTGCCAGCTCACCTTGGGCTAGCGGGGGCCAAGAGACCCAGTACTTC. Translation: CASSPWASGGQETQYF. Complete variable domain (other parts from reference TRBV18 and TRBJ2-5): NAGVMQNPRHLVRRRGQEARLRCSPMKGHSHVYWYRQLPEEGLKFMVYLQKENIIDESGMPKERFSAEFPKEGPSILRIQQVVRGDSAAYFCASSPWASGGQETQYFGPGTRLLVL.

The CDR3 coding sequence is TGCGCCAGCAGTGTCACTAGAAGGAATGAGCAGTTCTTC. It yields the protein CASSVTRRNEQFF. This chain connects TRBV10-2 to TRBJ2-1; the D gene is possibly TRBD2 (5 bases). Germline values: CDR1 WSHSY, CDR2 SAAADI. The CDR3 extends over 13 amino acids. V lost 4 bases, J lost 7 bases, and 11 bases lay in between.

The chain recombines TRBV5-4 with TRBJ1-6; no clear D gene. Germline CDR1 reads SGHNT; CDR2 reads YYREEE (reference sequence). The CDR3 runs to 15 residues. V was pared by 0 bases and J by 0 bases, with 4 bases between. In DNA form, the CDR3 reads TGTGCCAGCAGCTTGGTGAGCTCCTATAATTCACCCCTCCACTTT. This gives the protein CASSLVSSYNSPLHF.

The rearrangement uses TRBV30 and TRBJ2-1; the D is unclear. The CDR3 contains 14 residues. V was clipped by 2 bases and J by 5 bases, with 13 bases between them. The germline gives CDR1 GTSNPN, CDR2 SVGIG (reference sequence). The CDR3 loop is CAWSPSPADNEQFF. The CDR3 nucleotides are TGTGCCTGGAGTCCCTCACCAGCAGACAATGAGCAGTTCTTC. Full variable domain (missing parts from reference TRBV30 and TRBJ2-1): SQTIHQWPATLVQPVGSPLSLECTVEGTSNPNLYWYRQAAGRGLQLLFYSVGIGQISSEVPQNLSASRPQDRQFILSSKKLLLSDSGFYLCAWSPSPADNEQFFGPGTRLTVL.

The V gene is TRBV29-1, the J gene TRBJ1-5; D uncertain. The V end was cut by 4 bases, the J end by 5 bases, with 3 bases between. This CDR3 spans 10 amino acids. The germline CDR1 and CDR2 sequences are SQVTM and ANQGSEA. The CDR3 loop is CSVAYQPQHF. The CDR3 nucleotides are TGCAGCGTTGCTTATCAGCCCCAGCATTTT.

This chain joins TRBV6-6 and TRBJ2-7; the D gene could be TRBD1 or TRBD2 (5 bases each). V dropped 2 bases and J dropped 3 bases, with 14 bases sitting between them. This CDR3 has 15 residues. The V gene's germline CDR1 is MNHNY and CDR2 SVGAGI (reference sequence). In nucleotides, the CDR3 is TGTGCCAGCAGTTACGTCTGGGGACCGAACTACGAGCAGTACTTC. Translated: CASSYVWGPNYEQYF.

The chain has TRBV6-4 and TRBJ2-3; 9 nucleotides agree with TRBD1. Germline trimming cut 5 bases from V and 0 bases from J; bases unmatched to any gene: 6. From germline, CDR1 is MRHNA and CDR2 SNTAGT. The CDR3 spans 16 residues. The CDR3 here is CASSSETGGSTDTQYF. In DNA, the CDR3 is TGTGCCAGCAGTTCCGAGACAGGGGGAAGCACAGATACGCAGTATTTT.

This chain uses TRBV30 with TRBJ1-1, with no clear D. Trimming stripped 2 bases from V and 4 bases from J, with 11 bases between. Germline CDR1 GTSNPN, CDR2 SVGIG (reference sequence). CDR3 size: 13 residues. CDR3 region: CAWSTRVVTEAFF. The CDR3 coding sequence is TGTGCCTGGAGTACTAGGGTTGTCACTGAAGCTTTCTTT.

The rearrangement links TRBV5-5 to TRBJ2-1; maybe TRBD1 (6 bases). The germline gives CDR1 SGHKS, CDR2 YYEKEE (reference sequence). V was cut by 4 bases and J by 4 bases, with 18 bases left in between. The CDR3 covers 16 residues. CDR3 nucleotide sequence: TGTGCCAGCAGCCCATTCCACAGGGTACAATACAATGAGCAGTTCTTC. The encoded protein is CASSPFHRVQYNEQFF.

The rearrangement uses TRBV10-3 and TRBJ1-2; D gene uncertain. Per germline, CDR1 ENHRY and CDR2 SYGVKD. Trimming took 3 bases from V and 6 from J, leaving 8 bases between them. This CDR3 is built from 12 residues. Here the CDR3 reads CAISERMDGYTF. CDR3 bases: TGTGCCATCAGTGAAAGAATGGATGGCTACACCTTC.

This rearrangement joins TRBV6-1 to TRBJ1-2; the D is unclear. The CDR3 has 15 amino acids. CDR1 and CDR2 from the germline V gene are MNHNS and SASEGT. V shed 0 bases and J shed 2 bases, with 10 bases lying between them. DNA of the CDR3: TGTGCCAGCAGTGAAGCTTTAGTAGGGAACTATGGCTACACCTTC. It encodes CASSEALVGNYGYTF.

The rearrangement uses TRBV19 and TRBJ1-1, with 12 bases identical to TRBD1. Germline trimming cut 5 bases from V and 6 bases from J; bases unmatched to any gene: 7. The germline V gene has CDR1 LNHDA and CDR2 SQIVND (reference sequence). This CDR3 region has 15 residues. The CDR3 region is CASSRDRGRGAEAFF. The CDR3 nucleotides read TGTGCCAGTAGTCGGGACAGGGGGCGCGGGGCTGAAGCTTTCTTT.

The gene calls are TRBV4-1 and TRBJ2-7, with D unclear. Germline assignment: CDR1 MGHRA and CDR2 YSYEKL. The CDR3 is 13 amino acids. V lost 4 bases and J 6 bases, leaving 13 bases between the germline ends. Written as DNA, the CDR3 is TGCGCCAGCAGCCCCACGTGGGATCTCGAGCAGTACTTC. Protein sequence: CASSPTWDLEQYF.

The J gene is TRBJ2-1, the V gene TRBV2, with TRBD2 matching over 13 bases. V gave up 10 bases and J gave up 8 bases; unmatched junction bases: 5. Germline V gene data show CDR1 as SNHLY and CDR2 as FYNNEI. The CDR3 loop spans 13 amino acids. CDR3 nucleotide sequence: TGTGCCACCACTAGCGGGGGGGCATATGAGCAGTTCTTC. The encoded protein is CATTSGGAYEQFF.

The J gene is TRBJ2-7, the V gene TRBV6-5, with 11 bases identical to TRBD1. The V gene end was trimmed by 6 bases and the J gene end by 3 bases; junction bases not matched to a gene: 4. The CDR3 contains 14 residues. The germline gives CDR1 MNHEY, CDR2 SVGAGI. The CDR3 nucleotides read TGTGCCAGCAGGGGGGGACAGGGGGTCTACGAGCAGTACTTC. This encodes CASRGGQGVYEQYF.

The chain carries TRBV7-2 and TRBJ2-3; D unclear. The V gene's germline CDR1 is SGHTA and CDR2 FQGNSA. V lost 1 base and J 2 bases, leaving 7 bases between the germline ends. The CDR3 loop spans 14 amino acids. The CDR3 loop reads CASSLGSHTDTQYF. The CDR3 DNA reads TGTGCCAGCAGCTTAGGGTCTCACACAGATACGCAGTATTTT.

The chain carries TRBV7-6 and TRBJ1-6; 7 bases align to TRBD1. V lost 3 bases and J lost 7; bases outside the gene matches: 3. In germline, CDR1 is SGHVS, CDR2 FNYEAQ. CDR3 length: 14 amino acids. The CDR3 bases are TGTGCCAGCAGCTTCGGCAGGGGGAATTCACCCCTCCACTTT. This translates into CASSFGRGNSPLHF.

The chain uses TRBV5-6 and TRBJ2-5, with a possible D match to TRBD1 (6 bases). The germline gives CDR1 SGHDT, CDR2 YYEEEE. The V gene lost 4 bases and the J gene lost 5 bases, with 15 bases spanning the gap. The CDR3 length is 14 residues. CDR3: CASSLGGRVETQYF. In nucleotides, the CDR3 is TGTGCCAGCAGCCTTGGGGGCAGGGTGGAGACCCAGTACTTC.

The chain carries TRBV30 and TRBJ1-2, with D unresolved. Trimming cost V 0 bases and J 6 bases, with 11 bases left between them. Germline V gives CDR1 GTSNPN, CDR2 SVGIG (reference sequence). The CDR3 consists of 13 residues. The CDR3, as DNA: TGTGCCTGGAGTGTCGGGTTTCGGGATGGCTACACCTTC. This translates into CAWSVGFRDGYTF.

The rearrangement links TRBV6-5 to TRBJ2-3, with a weak D call TRBD1 (5 bases). V was clipped by 2 bases and J by 1 base, with 13 bases between them. Germline CDR1 is MNHEY and CDR2 is SVGAGI. CDR3 length equals 16 residues. CDR3 protein: CASSYQGKVGTDTQYF. The CDR3 coding sequence is TGTGCCAGCAGTTACCAGGGAAAGGTGGGCACAGATACGCAGTATTTT.

The chain combines TRBV18 with TRBJ1-1, with D unresolved. This CDR3 has 12 amino acids. The germline V gene has CDR1 KGHSH and CDR2 LQKENI. V lost 3 bases and J 5 bases, leaving 7 bases between the germline ends. The CDR3 DNA reads as TGTGCCAGCTCACCGTCAGCGACTGAAGCTTTCTTT. Residues: CASSPSATEAFF.